This entry concerns a single T cell receptor beta chain. No antigen is known for it. This sample stems from a study of radiotherapy plus CTLA-4 blockade in lung cancer. Findings of the study overall: Blood-borne expansion of tumor-derived TCR clones followed radiotherapy plus ipilimumab.

Using immunoSEQ multiplex PCR, the repertoire was profiled, and TCRdb retains in-frame clones only, with some absent. The table has about 70,000 clones, around 76% seen once. The clonotype was recovered from a human donor with non-small cell lung cancer whose response to radiotherapy plus ipilimumab could not be evaluated. Some clones in this sample may be carry-over from other donors' samples. The starting material was peripheral blood, obtained from a patient treated with radiotherapy plus ipilimumab.

The CDR3, as DNA: TGTGCCAGCAGCAAAGCGCTGAGGGAATGCTACGAGCAGTACTTC. Its protein is CASSKALRECYEQYF. The V gene is TRBV21-1, the J gene TRBJ2-7; the tabulated D call, TRBD2, remains unverified against the DNA. TRBV21-1 is annotated as a pseudogene. This CDR3 spans 15 amino acids.